Here is one T cell receptor (beta chain) with its context. Its antigen is unknown. This sample is part of a study of blood T cells in healthy people across ages. Study conclusions and caveats: A conclusive naive versus antigen-experienced comparison was prevented by the unsorted PBMCs. It was held that the diversity estimates obtained from one million T cells were underestimates.

V was clipped by 0 bases and J by 11 bases, with 17 bases between them. Per germline, CDR1 SGDLS and CDR2 YYNGEE. CDR3 length: 14 amino acids. A second PCR, run for roughly 7 to 12 cycles, used a sample-barcoded 5' primer plus a J-beta primer mix. TCRdb re-analysed the 5' RACE reads in MiXCR, keeping a single row per CDR3 protein. The table lists hundreds of thousands of distinct CDR3 sequences, 40% to 50% of them singletons. The sample taken for sequencing was blood. The source is a man older than 75 in good health. The chain couples TRBV9 to TRBJ2-5, with a possible D match to TRBD1 (5 bases). In DNA, the CDR3 is TGTGCCAGCAGCGTAGAAGGGGTGACGGATGAGCAGTACTTC. It is translated as CASSVEGVTDEQYF. The full variable domain, with the rest looked up from reference TRBV9 and TRBJ2-5, is DSGVTQTPKHLITATGQRVTLRCSPRSGDLSVYWYQQSLDQGLQFLIQYYNGEERAKGNILERFSAQQFPDLHSELNLSSLELGDSALYFCASSVEGVTDEQYFGPGTRLLVL.